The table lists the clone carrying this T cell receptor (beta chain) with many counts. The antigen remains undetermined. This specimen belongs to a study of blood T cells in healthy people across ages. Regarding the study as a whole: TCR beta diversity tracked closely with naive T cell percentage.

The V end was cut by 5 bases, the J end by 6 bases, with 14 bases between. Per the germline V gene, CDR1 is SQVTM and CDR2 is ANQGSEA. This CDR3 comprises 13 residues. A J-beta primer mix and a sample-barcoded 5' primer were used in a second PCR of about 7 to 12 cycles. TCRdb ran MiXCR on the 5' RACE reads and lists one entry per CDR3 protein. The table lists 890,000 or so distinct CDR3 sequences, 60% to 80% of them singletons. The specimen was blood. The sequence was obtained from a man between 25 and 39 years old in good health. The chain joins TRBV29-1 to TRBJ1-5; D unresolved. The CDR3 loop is CSVQGLTGQPQHF. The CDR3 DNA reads TGCAGCGTTCAAGGCCTGACGGGTCAGCCCCAGCATTTT.